A selection of T cell receptor beta chains follows, all from one sample in a study of metastatic and nonmetastatic thyroid tumors. With MiXCR, TCRdb called clones anew from the PCR reads. Among 89,000 or so clones listed, roughly 8.6% were seen once. Sequenced input: blood. The origin of the receptors is a female donor with papillary thyroid cancer or a benign thyroid nodule (not recorded which). Some clones in this sample may be carry-over from other donors' samples. Both conserved end residues are part of each CDR3. D genes are given only for firm matches. Clone sizes are given selectively: once, few, many, or a class where the clone is expanded.

TGTGCCAGCAGGTGGGACAGGGAGACCCAGTACTTC CASRWDRETQYF TRBV2 TRBD1 many TRBJ2-5
TGTGCCAGCAGCTTCCGACAGAACACTGAAGCTTTCTTT CASSFRQNTEAFF TRBV5-5 NA many TRBJ1-1
TGTGCCAGCAGTCCATCCCGGGACAGGGCATTGGCCTACGAGCAGTACTTC CASSPSRDRALAYEQYF TRBV27 TRBD1 many TRBJ2-7
TGTGCCAGCAGTTACGGGACAGGGTCTGGGGCCAACGTCCTGACTTTC CASSYGTGSGANVLTF TRBV6-5 TRBD1 many TRBJ2-6
TGTGCCAGCAGCCCTACGACAGGGGGTGAGACCCAGTACTTC CASSPTTGGETQYF TRBV7-9 TRBD1 few TRBJ2-5
TGTGCCAGCTCACAACTAGCGGGGCGGATGGATGAGCAGTTCTTC CASSQLAGRMDEQFF TRBV18 TRBD2 many TRBJ2-1
TGTGCCAGCAGCTTGGGTGGGCAGGGGAAGACCCAGTACTTC CASSLGGQGKTQYF TRBV5-6 NA many TRBJ2-5
TGTGCCAGCAGTTACTTGGGGACAGGGGATACTGAAGCTTTCTTT CASSYLGTGDTEAFF TRBV6-5 TRBD1 many TRBJ1-1
TGTGCCACCATTCAGCCAGGGGAAAACATTCAGTACTTC CATIQPGENIQYF TRBV10-3 NA many TRBJ2-4
TGTGCCAGCAGTTCCCTGACGGATTCCTACGAGCAGTACTTC CASSSLTDSYEQYF TRBV12-3/TRBV12-4 NA many TRBJ2-7
TGTGCCAGCAGTTACTACGCCAAGGGAGGGGTCAATGAGCAGTTCTTC CASSYYAKGGVNEQFF TRBV6-6 TRBD2 many TRBJ2-1
TGTGCCAGCAGTGACGGGGCAGCTAGCACAGATACGCAGTATTTT CASSDGAASTDTQYF TRBV6-4 NA many TRBJ2-3
TGCGCCAGCAGTCCGGGACAGGGAACAACTAATGAAAAACTGTTTTTT CASSPGQGTTNEKLFF TRBV5-1 TRBD1 many TRBJ1-4
TGCGCCAGCAGCCTGGGAGCGGGGACGGGGGAGACCCAGTACTTC CASSLGAGTGETQYF TRBV5-1 TRBD2 NA TRBJ2-5
TGCAGTGCTAGAGATTTGGGTCGCAGGGGTGGGGAGCTGTTTTTT CSARDLGRRGGELFF TRBV20-1 NA few TRBJ2-2
TGCAGTGCTAGAGATGGTAGGCGTGACTACGAGCAGTACTTC CSARDGRRDYEQYF TRBV20-1 NA many TRBJ2-7
TGTGCCAGCAGCGCCCGTGGGGCGAACACCGGGGAGCTGTTTTTT CASSARGANTGELFF TRBV9 NA many TRBJ2-2
TGTGCCAGCAGCCACAACACAGGGCCGATGTACTACGAGCAGTACTTC CASSHNTGPMYYEQYF TRBV3-1 NA many TRBJ2-7
TGTGCTAGTGGTTTTATTCCGGACAGTCCCACTGAAGCTTTCTTT CASGFIPDSPTEAFF TRBV12-5 NA NA TRBJ1-1
TGTGCCAGCAGCTACGGGACAGGCCTGAACACTGAAGCTTTCTTT CASSYGTGLNTEAFF TRBV3-1 TRBD1 many TRBJ1-1
TGCAGTGCTAGACAGGCGTACCAAGAGACCCAGTACTTC CSARQAYQETQYF TRBV20-1 NA NA TRBJ2-5
TGTGCCAGCAGTTTTGGTCGTTTCTCTGGAAACACCATATATTTT CASSFGRFSGNTIYF TRBV12-3/TRBV12-4 NA many TRBJ1-3
TGTGCCAGCAGTTCACCGACCGGCAATCAGCCCCAGCATTTT CASSSPTGNQPQHF TRBV6-5 NA few TRBJ1-5
TGTGCCTGGGCCCACGGGACACTCTACGAGCAGTACTTC CAWAHGTLYEQYF TRBV30 NA many TRBJ2-7
TGTGCCAGCAGTATAACCGGGACAGGGGGCAACACCATATATTTT CASSITGTGGNTIYF TRBV7-9 TRBD1 many TRBJ1-3
TGCGCCAGCAGCTCGGGACAGGGGGGCACAGATACGCAGTATTTT CASSSGQGGTDTQYF TRBV5-1 TRBD1 many TRBJ2-3
TGTGCCAGCAGCTTCACAGGGGACACTGAAGCTTTCTTT CASSFTGDTEAFF TRBV5-6 TRBD1 few TRBJ1-1
TGTGCCAGTAGTATTGGCGTGGATACGCAGTATTTT CASSIGVDTQYF TRBV19 NA few TRBJ2-3
TGTGCCTGGAGTGCAGAACTAGCGGGAGGAGAGACCCAGTACTTC CAWSAELAGGETQYF TRBV30 TRBD2 many TRBJ2-5
TGTGCCAGCAGTTTACGTGACAGGCAAGGCACTGAAGCTTTCTTT CASSLRDRQGTEAFF TRBV12-3/TRBV12-4 NA few TRBJ1-1
TGTGCCTGGAGGCTGGGGTCGAGCCATAGCAATCAGCCCCAGCATTTT CAWRLGSSHSNQPQHF TRBV30 NA NA TRBJ1-5
TGTGCCAGCAGCTTAGGGGGAAGCACCGGGGAGCTGTATTTT CASSLGGSTGELYF TRBV7-3 NA many TRBJ2-2
TGTGCCAGCAGCCTCGGGACAGGGGAAGGATCACCCCTCCACTTT CASSLGTGEGSPLHF TRBV9 TRBD1 many TRBJ1-6
TGTGCCAGCAGTCGACAGGGAAACACTGAAGCTTTCTTT CASSRQGNTEAFF TRBV2 TRBD1 many TRBJ1-1
TGTGCCAGCTCACCACCCGTTTCGGGAGATACGCAGTATTTT CASSPPVSGDTQYF TRBV18 NA many TRBJ2-3
TGTGCCAGCAGTAGGGTCGGCGGCTACACCTTC CASSRVGGYTF TRBV3-1 NA NA TRBJ1-2
TGTGCCAGCAGCTTACGCGGGTCCTATGGCTACACCTTC CASSLRGSYGYTF TRBV28 NA many TRBJ1-2
TGTGCCTGGAGTGGGGACGGACTATCCTACGAGCAGTACTTC CAWSGDGLSYEQYF TRBV30 NA NA TRBJ2-7
TGTGCCAGTAGTATAGGTAGGGGGAGAGAGACCCAGTACTTC CASSIGRGRETQYF TRBV19 NA many TRBJ2-5
TGCGCCAGCAGCCAGAACCAGGGCTACGAGCAGTACTTC CASSQNQGYEQYF TRBV5-1 NA many TRBJ2-7